A single sample gave rise to the 18 T cell receptor beta chains below, sequenced in a study of regulatory T cells in long-lasting Graves disease. Time point meaning: persistent/refractory GD, antithyroid drugs over 5 years with positive TRAb. Construction of the TCR library relied on RNA isolated from PBMCs. CDR3-region Arm-PCR and iRepertoire HTBI primers produced the TCR beta libraries. TCRdb passed the multiplex PCR reads through MiXCR, listing each CDR3 protein once. The sample holds around 340,000 distinct CDR3 sequences; around 20% are singletons and the top ten take less than 35%. Sequencing was performed on peripheral blood mononuclear cells (PBMCs), taken when the disease was refractory, from a patient treated with antithyroid drugs. All receptors derive from a female donor with Graves disease.

As to this clonotype: A read error may explain this, as a much larger clone is one base away. This likely comes from a read error, as the CDR3 has no conserved phenylalanine or tryptophan at its end. This chain connects TRBV28 to TRBJ2-7, with 7 bases matching TRBD1. Trimming took 7 bases from V and 2 from J; bases not matched to a gene: 11. The CDR3 covers 15 residues. The V gene's germline CDR1 is MDHEN and CDR2 SYDVKM. Written as DNA, the CDR3 is TGTGCCAGCAACCTATCGGGGACAGCTACCTACGAGCAGTACCTC. This encodes CASNLSGTATYEQYL.

This clonotype has ten or more counts. The rearrangement joins TRBV12-3 or TRBV12-4 to TRBJ2-7; no clear D gene. CDR3 length: 15 residues. Trimming left V 2 bases short and J 5 bases short, with 16 bases between. The CDR3 nucleotides are TGTGCCAGCAGTTTATTATACCGTAATAAGAACGAGCAGTACTTC. Encoded protein: CASSLLYRNKNEQYF.

This clonotype was found many times. The rearrangement links TRBV18 to TRBJ1-5; weak D call: TRBD1 (6 bases). The CDR3 is 13 residues long. The V gene's germline CDR1 is KGHSH and CDR2 LQKENI. The V end lost 6 bases, the J end lost 4 bases, and 10 bases lay between the germline ends. DNA for the CDR3: TGTGCCAGCTCGGACAGCCAGAATCAGCCCCAGCATTTT. Protein product: CASSDSQNQPQHF. The variable domain in full, completed from reference TRBV18 and TRBJ1-5, reads NAGVMQNPRHLVRRRGQEARLRCSPMKGHSHVYWYRQLPEEGLKFMVYLQKENIIDESGMPKERFSAEFPKEGPSILRIQQVVRGDSAAYFCASSDSQNQPQHFGDGTRLSIL.

The genes are TRBV7-9 and TRBJ2-5, with D possibly being TRBD1 (5 bases). Deletions cut 4 bases from V and 5 bases from J, with 17 bases between. Germline assignment: CDR1 SEHNR and CDR2 FQNEAQ (reference sequence). The CDR3 consists of 15 residues. CDR3 region: CASSSPFGAWETQYF. CDR3 nucleotides: TGTGCCAGCAGCTCCCCATTTGGGGCCTGGGAGACCCAGTACTTC.

This clonotype has at least ten counts. The V call is TRBV30, the J call TRBJ2-5; D unresolved. Germline V gene data show CDR1 as GTSNPN and CDR2 as SVGIG (reference sequence). V was cut by 5 bases and J by 1 base, with 5 bases left in between. This CDR3 contains 11 residues. CDR3 in DNA: TGTGCCTGGGGGTTCCAAGAGACCCAGTACTTC. Translating it yields CAWGFQETQYF.

This chain connects TRBV19 to TRBJ1-5, with unresolved D. This CDR3 region has 17 residues. Deletions cut 3 bases from V and 2 bases from J, with 17 bases between. Germline CDR1 and CDR2: LNHDA and SQIVND (reference sequence). The CDR3 DNA is TGTGCCAGTAGTATCAACAGTGGGGTACGGGGCAATCAGCCCCAGCATTTT. Its protein is CASSINSGVRGNQPQHF.

The rearrangement links TRBV6-1 to TRBJ2-7; TRBD1 matches at 10 bases. The germline CDR1 and CDR2 sequences are MNHNS and SASEGT. V was clipped by 10 bases and J by 2 bases; unmatched bases: 11. CDR3 size: 15 residues. For the CDR3, the DNA is TGTGCCACCAGGGCAGGGACAGGGGATACCTACGAGCAGTACTTC. It encodes CATRAGTGDTYEQYF.

This clonotype was seen only a few times. This chain uses TRBV6-5 with TRBJ1-1; a possible D gene is TRBD1 (6 bases). CDR3 size: 19 residues. V gave up 0 bases and J gave up 2 bases, with 22 bases separating them. Germline lookup yields CDR1 MNHEY and CDR2 SVGAGI. The CDR3 protein is CASSYSRPRTDFLNTEAFF. CDR3 nucleotide sequence: TGTGCCAGCAGTTACTCGAGGCCACGGACAGACTTTCTTAACACTGAAGCTTTCTTT.

V gene TRBV4-3 combines with J gene TRBJ1-2; 10 bases map to TRBD1. Germline CDR1 and CDR2: LGHNA and YSLEER. V trimming: 0 bases; J trimming: 6 bases; junction bases outside the gene matches: 10. The CDR3 totals 17 residues. The CDR3 nucleotides are TGCGCCAGCAGCCAAGATTATGGGACAGGGGAATCCCATGGCTACACCTTC. Protein product: CASSQDYGTGESHGYTF.

At least ten counts were recorded for this clonotype. V usage is TRBV28 and J usage is TRBJ2-7, with D perhaps matching TRBD2 (6 bases). This CDR3 has 13 amino acids. V lost 8 bases to trimming and J lost 3 bases, with 14 bases between them. CDR1 and CDR2 from the germline V gene are MDHEN and SYDVKM. The CDR3 protein is CASRRLGSYEQYF. The CDR3 nucleotides are TGTGCCAGCCGAAGACTAGGAAGCTACGAGCAGTACTTC.

At least ten counts were recorded for this clonotype. The genes are TRBV2 and TRBJ2-2, with 9 bases fitting TRBD2. The CDR3 contains 15 residues. Germline V gene sequence: CDR1 SNHLY, CDR2 FYNNEI. V shed 11 bases and J 0 bases; nucleotides not matched to a gene: 7. CDR3 protein: CAGASGNANTGELFF. The CDR3 DNA reads TGTGCCGGAGCTAGCGGGAACGCGAACACCGGGGAGCTGTTTTTT.

The V call is TRBV30, the J call TRBJ1-5; D is unresolved. The CDR3 runs to 13 residues. Trimming cost V 1 base and J 6 bases, with 10 bases left between them. Germline loops: CDR1 GTSNPN, CDR2 SVGIG (reference sequence). CDR3 DNA sequence: TGTGCCTGGAGTGAGACCTACGGTCAGCCCCAGCATTTT. Translated, it gives CAWSETYGQPQHF.

This clonotype was counted only a few times. The chain uses TRBV24-1 and TRBJ2-2, with 9 bases that match TRBD1. The junction had 7 bases not matched to a gene; V was cut back by 3 bases and J by 6 bases. Germline lookup yields CDR1 KGHDR and CDR2 SFDVKD. The CDR3 consists of 16 residues. The CDR3 protein is CATSDPGQGGSGELFF. CDR3 nucleotides: TGTGCCACCAGTGATCCGGGACAGGGTGGGTCCGGGGAGCTGTTTTTT.

V usage is TRBV7-3 and J usage is TRBJ2-7; unclear D gene. The CDR3 has 14 amino acids. Germline assignment: CDR1 SGHTA and CDR2 FQGTGA. Trimming cost V 6 bases and J 0 bases, with 12 bases left between them. CDR3 DNA sequence: TGTGCCAGCAGTCCCTCGTCGAGCTCCTACGAGCAGTACTTC. It translates to CASSPSSSSYEQYF.

The chain links TRBV19 to TRBJ1-3; TRBD1 might be the D (6 bases). Per the germline V gene, CDR1 is LNHDA and CDR2 is SQIVND (reference sequence). Trimming removed 3 bases at V and 4 bases at J, with 13 bases between. The CDR3 has 15 residues. Here the CDR3 DNA reads TGTGCCAGTAGTATCACAGGGTCATCAGGAAACACCATATATTTT. Its protein is CASSITGSSGNTIYF.

This clonotype has only a few counts. The V call is TRBV28, the J call TRBJ1-2; D not resolved. This CDR3 comprises 12 residues. The germline CDR1 and CDR2 sequences are MDHEN and SYDVKM. Trimming left V 3 bases short and J 7 bases short, with 9 bases between. In nucleotides, the CDR3 is TGTGCCAGCAGTTTTTCCCCGGGTGGCTACACCTTC. Amino acids: CASSFSPGGYTF.

The chain carries TRBV20-1 and TRBJ2-7, with a tentative D call TRBD2 (5 bases). Germline V CDR1 and CDR2: DFQATT, SNEGSKA (reference sequence). This CDR3 spans 12 amino acids. V dropped 0 bases and J dropped 7 bases, with 10 bases sitting between them. The CDR3 region has the DNA TGCAGTGCTAGAGATAAACTAGAGGAGCAGTACTTC. It encodes CSARDKLEEQYF.

This clonotype occurred many times. This sequence joins TRBV12-3 or TRBV12-4 and TRBJ2-5; possibly TRBD2 for D (6 bases). CDR3 length: 15 residues. The V end lost 6 bases, the J end lost 5 bases, and 19 bases lay between the germline ends. The chain's CDR3 is CASSLFRVAGETQYF. CDR3 DNA: TGTGCCAGCAGCCTCTTCAGGGTGGCGGGGGAGACCCAGTACTTC.